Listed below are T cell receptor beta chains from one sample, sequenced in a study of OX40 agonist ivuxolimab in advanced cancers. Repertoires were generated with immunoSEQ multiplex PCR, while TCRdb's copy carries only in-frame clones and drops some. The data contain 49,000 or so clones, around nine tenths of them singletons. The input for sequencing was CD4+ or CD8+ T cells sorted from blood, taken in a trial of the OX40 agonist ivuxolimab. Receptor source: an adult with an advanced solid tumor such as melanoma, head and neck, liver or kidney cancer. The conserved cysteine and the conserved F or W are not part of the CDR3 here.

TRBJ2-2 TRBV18 ASSPEQLNTGELF
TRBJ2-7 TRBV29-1 SVVEGGYEQY
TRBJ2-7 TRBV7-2 ASSFGGGYEQY
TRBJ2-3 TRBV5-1 ASSAGTFDSTNTDTQY
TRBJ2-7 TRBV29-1 SVEEGSEQY
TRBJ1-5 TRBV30 AWSVGTGNQPQH
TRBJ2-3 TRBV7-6 ASSLAGSGGRTDTQY
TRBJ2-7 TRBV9 ASSAGDTYEQY
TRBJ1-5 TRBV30 AWNGASNQPQH
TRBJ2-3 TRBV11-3 ASIIGHTGTDTQY
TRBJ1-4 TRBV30 AWSVRKVVIEKLF
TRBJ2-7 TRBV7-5 VRSWDEQY
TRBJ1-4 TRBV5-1 ASSLDTGTSNEKLF
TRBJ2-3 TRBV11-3 ASSLGLYTQY
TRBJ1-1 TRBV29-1 SVVGPGGNTEAF
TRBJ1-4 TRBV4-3 ASSQDNPRGANVGEKLF
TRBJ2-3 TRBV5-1 ASSRTGGQVPDTQY
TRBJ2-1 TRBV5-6 ASSLVVGGEQF
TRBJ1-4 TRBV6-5 ASSSLGSNSELF
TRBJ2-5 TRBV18 ASSEGPRTRSGSQETQY
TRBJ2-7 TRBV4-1 ASSQGSSSAYEQY
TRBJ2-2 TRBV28 ASKHMGDMLAGELF
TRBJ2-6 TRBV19 ASSIRQVISGANVLT
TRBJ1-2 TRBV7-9 ASSPLGSPALYGYT
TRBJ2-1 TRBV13 ASSLGQGNVNEQF
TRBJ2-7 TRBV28 ASSFGLDYEQY
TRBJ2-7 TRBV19 ASSIDRLYEQY
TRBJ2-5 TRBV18 ASSRAGYQETQY
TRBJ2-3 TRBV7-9 ASSYGNTDTQY
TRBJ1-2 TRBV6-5 ASSSLEVGGYT
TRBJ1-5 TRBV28 ASSSTGMDQPQH
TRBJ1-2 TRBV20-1 SADGGYGYT
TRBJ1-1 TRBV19 ASSINGLEAF
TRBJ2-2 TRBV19 ASRKREGPIGELF
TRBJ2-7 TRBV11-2 ASSFYTRRDANDEQY
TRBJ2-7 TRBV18 ASSLRDVFLNLSSYEQY
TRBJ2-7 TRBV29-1 SVGQAGPYEQY
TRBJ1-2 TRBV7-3 ASSLNPGQGEGYT
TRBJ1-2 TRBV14 ASSPASYGYT
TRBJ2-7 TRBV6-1 ASSDDFGGIRQY
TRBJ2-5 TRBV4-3 ASSQEIARGGETQY
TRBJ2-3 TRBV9 ASSVERGVPDTQY
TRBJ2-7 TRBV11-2 ASSWGLAGGSYEQY
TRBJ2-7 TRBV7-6 ASSFSASSYEQY
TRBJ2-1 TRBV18 ASSLTWTSGGAYNEQF
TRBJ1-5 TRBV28 ASSLKAQWPQH
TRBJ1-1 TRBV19 ASSRGTGGNTEAF
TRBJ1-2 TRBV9 ASSVWTGANYGYT
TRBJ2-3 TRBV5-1 ASTHPSFREADTDTQY